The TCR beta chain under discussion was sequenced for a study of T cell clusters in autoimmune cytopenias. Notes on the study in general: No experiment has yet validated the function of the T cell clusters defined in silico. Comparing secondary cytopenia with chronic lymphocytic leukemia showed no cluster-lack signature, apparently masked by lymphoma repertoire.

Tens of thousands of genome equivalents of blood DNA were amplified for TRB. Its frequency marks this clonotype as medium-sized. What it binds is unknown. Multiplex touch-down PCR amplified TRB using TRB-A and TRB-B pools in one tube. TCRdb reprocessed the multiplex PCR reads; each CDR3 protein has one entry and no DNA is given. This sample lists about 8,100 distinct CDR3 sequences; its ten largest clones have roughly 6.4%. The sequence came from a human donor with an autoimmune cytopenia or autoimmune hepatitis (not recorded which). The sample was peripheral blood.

The chain's CDR3 is CASSPGRTSYGYTF. The rearrangement uses TRBV19 and TRBJ1-2; TCRdb selects TRBD1, and the lack of DNA leaves this call unchecked. The CDR3 extends over 14 amino acids. Germline V CDR1 and CDR2: LNHDA, SQIVND (reference sequence).